These T cell receptor beta chains were read from a single sample in a study of blood T cell repertoires in COVID-19. Clones were read by immunoSEQ multiplex PCR, and TCRdb kept only the in-frame ones, dropping some. In the table there are some 130,000 clones, around 80% of which are singletons. Sample: peripheral blood. The receptors were sampled from a human donor in a cohort sampled during active COVID-19. Both conserved end residues are part of each CDR3. A D gene is named only where the DNA matches it firmly. Size tells how often a clone was seen (once, few, many) or the class of an expanded clone, and some rows leave it out.

D | J | V | size | CDR3 | DNA
TRBD2 | TRBJ2-1 | TRBV4-2 | - | CASSQFSGGHEQFF | TGTGCCAGCAGCCAATTTAGCGGGGGGCATGAGCAGTTCTTC
TRBD2 | TRBJ2-5 | TRBV14 | - | CASSLRLAWETQYF | TGTGCCAGCAGCCTCCGACTAGCTTGGGAGACCCAGTACTTC
TRBD2 | TRBJ2-7 | TRBV2 | - | CASNLAGPTYEQYF | TGTGCCAGCAACCTAGCGGGGCCTACCTACGAGCAGTACTTC
TRBD2 | TRBJ2-1 | TRBV6-4 | - | CASSLISGATYNEQFF | TGTGCCAGCAGTCTCATTAGCGGGGCAACCTACAATGAGCAGTTCTTC
TRBD2 | TRBJ2-1 | TRBV29-1 | - | CSVRTSGGADEQFF | TGCAGCGTTCGGACTAGCGGGGGGGCAGATGAGCAGTTCTTC
- | TRBJ2-1 | TRBV27 | - | CASSAYQGEQFF | TGTGCCAGCAGTGCCTATCAGGGTGAGCAGTTCTTC
TRBD2 | TRBJ2-3 | TRBV2 | - | CATPMRVAGGTDTQYF | TGTGCCACCCCGATGAGAGTGGCGGGGGGCACAGATACGCAGTATTTT
- | TRBJ2-7 | TRBV4-1 | - | CASSYGRDTYEQYF | TGCGCCAGCAGCTACGGGCGGGATACCTACGAGCAGTACTTC
TRBD1 | TRBJ2-7 | TRBV7-9 | few | CASSLVGTGGIEQYF | TGTGCCAGCAGCCTCGTAGGGACAGGGGGTATCGAGCAGTACTTC
- | TRBJ2-6 | TRBV3-1/TRBV3-2 | - | CASSPLIRGSGANVLTF | TGTGCCAGCAGCCCACTAATACGGGGCTCTGGGGCCAACGTCCTGACTTTC
- | TRBJ1-2 | TRBV29-1 | - | CSVDDYGYTF | TGCAGCGTTGACGACTATGGCTACACCTTC
TRBD1 | TRBJ1-5 | TRBV6-1 | - | CASSGPGTGGGQPQHF | TGTGCCAGCAGTGGCCCCGGGACAGGGGGTGGTCAGCCCCAGCATTTT
TRBD2 | TRBJ2-3 | TRBV5-1 | - | CASSHHYRGGSDTQYF | TGCGCCAGCAGCCACCACTACCGCGGGGGTTCGGATACGCAGTATTTT
- | TRBJ1-1 | TRBV5-1 | - | CASSLAPTGITEAFF | TGCGCCAGCAGCTTGGCGCCTACAGGTATCACTGAAGCTTTCTTT
- | TRBJ2-7 | TRBV6-6 | - | CASRPDRTYYEQYF | TGTGCCAGCAGGCCCGACAGGACTTACTACGAGCAGTACTTC
- | TRBJ1-1 | TRBV18 | - | CASSLSRGGEAFF | TGTGCCAGCTCACTCTCAAGGGGGGGAGAAGCTTTCTTT
- | TRBJ2-7 | TRBV6-5 | - | CASTQGQFSYEQYF | TGTGCCAGCACCCAAGGACAGTTCTCCTACGAGCAGTACTTC
- | TRBJ2-7 | TRBV7-8 | - | CASSHRLEKYF | TGTGCCAGCAGCCACCGACTAGAAAAGTACTTC
TRBD1 | TRBJ1-1 | TRBV19 | - | CASRVLGTALTLGYTEAFF | TGTGCCAGTAGAGTATTGGGGACAGCACTAACCCTAGGGTACACTGAAGCTTTCTTT
- | TRBJ2-2 | TRBV11-2 | few | CASSSPRGGRGTGELFF | TGTGCCAGCAGCTCGCCTAGGGGGGGCCGGGGCACCGGGGAGCTGTTTTTT
TRBD2 | TRBJ2-3 | TRBV3-1/TRBV3-2 | - | CASSLTSGGTDTQYF | TGTGCCAGCAGTCTGACTAGCGGGGGCACAGATACGCAGTATTTT
TRBD1 | TRBJ2-7 | TRBV4-1 | - | CASSPLGTGLSRGEQYF | TGCGCCAGCAGCCCCCTAGGGACAGGATTGTCTCGGGGCGAGCAGTACTTC
TRBD1 | TRBJ2-7 | TRBV13 | few | CASSLGWDSSYEQYF | TGTGCCAGCAGCTTAGGTTGGGACAGCTCCTACGAGCAGTACTTC
TRBD2 | TRBJ2-5 | TRBV2 | - | CASRAGVETQYF | TGTGCCTCCCGTGCGGGGGTGGAGACCCAGTACTTC
- | TRBJ1-5 | TRBV21-1 | - | CASFHEDRAVGSNQPQHF | TGTGCCAGTTTCCACGAGGACAGGGCTGTTGGTAGCAATCAGCCCCAGCATTTT
TRBD2 | TRBJ2-7 | TRBV10-1 | - | CASSDSTSGGYEQYF | TGCGCCAGCAGTGATTCGACTAGCGGGGGTTACGAGCAGTACTTC
- | TRBJ1-1 | TRBV19 | few | CASSSGAANTEAFF | TGTGCCAGTAGTTCTGGAGCCGCGAACACTGAAGCTTTCTTT
- | TRBJ1-1 | TRBV5-1 | - | CASSLAGNTEAFF | TGCGCCAGCAGCTTGGCAGGGAACACTGAAGCTTTCTTT
TRBD2 | TRBJ2-1 | TRBV3-1/TRBV3-2 | - | CASSRQVFGGGRNEQFF | TGTGCCAGCAGCCGTCAGGTTTTCGGGGGGGGCAGGAATGAGCAGTTCTTC
- | TRBJ2-3 | TRBV21-1 | - | CASSRAGSTDTQYF | TGTGCCAGCAGCAGGGCGGGAAGCACAGATACGCAGTATTTT
TRBD1 | TRBJ2-3 | TRBV6-5 | - | CASTLDRGGADTQYF | TGTGCCAGCACCCTCGACAGGGGAGGTGCAGATACGCAGTATTTT
- | TRBJ1-2 | TRBV5-8 | - | CASSLVGLTGRRGYTF | TGTGCCAGCAGCTTGGTCGGTTTGACAGGCCGCAGGGGCTACACCTTC
TRBD2 | TRBJ2-3 | TRBV9 | - | CASSGRTSVADTQYF | TGTGCCAGCAGCGGACGGACTAGCGTAGCGGATACGCAGTATTTT
- | TRBJ2-7 | TRBV3-1/TRBV3-2 | - | CASSQRGSNGYEQYF | TGTGCCAGCAGCCAAAGAGGCAGCAACGGATACGAGCAGTACTTC
TRBD2 | TRBJ2-1 | TRBV7-8 | - | CASSRTSGGAGEQFF | TGTGCCAGCAGCCGGACTAGCGGGGGGGCCGGGGAGCAGTTCTTC
- | TRBJ2-5 | TRBV11-2 | - | CASSFIQDGETQYF | TGTGCCAGCAGCTTCATTCAGGATGGTGAGACCCAGTACTTC
- | TRBJ1-6 | TRBV19 | few | CASSPGMNSPLHF | TGTGCCAGTAGCCCGGGGATGAATTCACCCCTCCACTTT
TRBD2 | TRBJ2-3 | TRBV5-5 | - | CASSSSQLAGGTDTQYF | TGTGCCAGCAGCTCTTCCCAACTAGCGGGGGGCACAGATACGCAGTATTTT
- | TRBJ1-1 | TRBV3-1/TRBV3-2 | medium-sized | CASSQDAGFMNTEAFF | TGTGCCAGCAGCCAAGATGCAGGGTTTATGAACACTGAAGCTTTCTTT
- | TRBJ2-7 | TRBV9 | once | CASSEDSSYEQYF | TGTGCCAGCAGCGAGGACAGCTCCTACGAGCAGTACTTC
- | TRBJ2-5 | TRBV7-7 | - | CASSLGGQGGFQETQYF | TGTGCCAGCAGCTTAGGTGGTCAGGGGGGATTCCAAGAGACCCAGTACTTC
TRBD1 | TRBJ1-2 | TRBV3-1/TRBV3-2 | - | CASSQRGQGGGYTF | TGTGCCAGCAGCCAAAGGGGACAGGGGGGCGGCTACACCTTC
- | TRBJ1-3 | TRBV28 | once | CASTLGGFSGNTIYF | TGTGCCAGCACCCTCGGAGGCTTCTCTGGAAACACCATATATTTT
TRBD2 | TRBJ2-1 | TRBV11-2 | once | CASSLGLAGYNEQFF | TGTGCCAGCAGCTTGGGACTAGCGGGGTACAATGAGCAGTTCTTC
- | TRBJ2-7 | TRBV4-1 | - | CASSLQVSYEQYF | TGCGCCAGCAGCCTACAGGTCTCCTACGAGCAGTACTTC